This passage covers 2 T cell receptor beta chains from one sample sequenced in a study of T cell changes during pregnancy in multiple sclerosis. Assay used: immunoSEQ multiplex PCR; TCRdb lists only in-frame clones, some missing. This repertoire shows about 40,000 clones, 93% found once; its top ten account for about 8.9%. This specimen consisted of CD8+ T cells from peripheral blood mononuclear cells, obtained in the third trimester of pregnancy. The source is a female donor with multiple sclerosis, enrolled in a pregnancy study.

This clone was found once. The chain links TRBV30 to TRBJ2-2, with TRBD1 as a possible D gene (6 bases). The CDR3 is made up of 15 amino acids. The germline V gene has CDR1 GTSNPN and CDR2 SVGIG (reference sequence). Trimming shortened V by 3 bases and J by 2 bases, and 13 bases separated the two germline ends. The CDR3 DNA sequence: TGTGCCTGGAGCTCCCGGGACACTAACACCGGGGAGCTGTTTTTT. Its translation: CAWSSRDTNTGELFF. Supplemented by reference TRBV30 and TRBJ2-2, the full variable domain reads SQTIHQWPATLVQPVGSPLSLECTVEGTSNPNLYWYRQAAGRGLQLLFYSVGIGQISSEVPQNLSASRPQDRQFILSSKKLLLSDSGFYLCAWSSRDTNTGELFFGEGSRLTVL.

This clone was detected once. The chain combines TRBV7-8 with TRBJ1-1; 8 positions agree with TRBD1. Germline V gene data show CDR1 as SGHVS and CDR2 as FQNEAQ. The V segment lost 5 bases and the J segment 3 bases; nucleotides outside the gene matches: 17. The CDR3 contains 18 residues. CDR3 region: CASSPRTGLELMDTEAFF. CDR3 nucleotide sequence: TGTGCCAGCAGCCCTCGGACAGGGTTAGAGTTAATGGACACTGAAGCTTTCTTT.